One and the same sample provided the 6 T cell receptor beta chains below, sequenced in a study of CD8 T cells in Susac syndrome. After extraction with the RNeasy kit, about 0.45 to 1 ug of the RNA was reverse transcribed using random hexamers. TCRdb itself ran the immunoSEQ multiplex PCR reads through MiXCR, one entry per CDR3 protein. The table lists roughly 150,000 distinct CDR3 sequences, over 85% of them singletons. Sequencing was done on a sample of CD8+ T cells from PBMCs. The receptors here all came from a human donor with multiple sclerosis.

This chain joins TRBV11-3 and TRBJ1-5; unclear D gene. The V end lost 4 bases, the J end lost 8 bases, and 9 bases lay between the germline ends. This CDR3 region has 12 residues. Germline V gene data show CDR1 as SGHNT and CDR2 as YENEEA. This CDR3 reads CASSSPREPQHF. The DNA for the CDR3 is TGTGCCAGCAGCTCCCCCCGCGAGCCCCAGCATTTT. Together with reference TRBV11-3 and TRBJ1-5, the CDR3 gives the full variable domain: EAGVVQSPRYKIIEKKQPVAFWCNPISGHNTLYWYLQNLGQGPELLIRYENEEAVDDSQLPKDRFSAERLKGVDSTLKIQPAELGDSAVYLCASSSPREPQHFGDGTRLSIL.

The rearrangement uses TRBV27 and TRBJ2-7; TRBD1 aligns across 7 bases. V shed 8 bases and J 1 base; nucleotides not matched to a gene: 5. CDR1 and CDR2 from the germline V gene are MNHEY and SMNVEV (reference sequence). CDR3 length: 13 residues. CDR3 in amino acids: CASGQANSYEQYF. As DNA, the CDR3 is TGTGCCAGCGGACAGGCTAATTCCTACGAGCAGTACTTC.

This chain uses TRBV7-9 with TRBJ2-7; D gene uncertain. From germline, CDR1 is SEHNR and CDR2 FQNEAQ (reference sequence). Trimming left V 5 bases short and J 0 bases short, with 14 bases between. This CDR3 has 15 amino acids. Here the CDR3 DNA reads TGTGCCAGCAGCCCCGGTAGGACGAGCTCCTACGAGCAGTACTTC. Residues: CASSPGRTSSYEQYF.

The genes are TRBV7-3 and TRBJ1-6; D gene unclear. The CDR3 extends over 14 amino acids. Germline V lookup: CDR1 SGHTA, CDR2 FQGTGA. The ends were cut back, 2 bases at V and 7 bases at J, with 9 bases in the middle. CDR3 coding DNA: TGTGCCAGCAGCTTATCAAGGACCAATTCACCCCTCCACTTT. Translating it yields CASSLSRTNSPLHF.

The CDR3 DNA follows: TGTGCCAGCAGTCTGGGCAGTCGAACTGAAGCTTTCTTT. Amino acids: CASSLGSRTEAFF. This chain links TRBV27 with TRBJ1-1; unclear D gene. Trimming stripped 5 bases from V and 5 bases from J, with 12 bases between. Germline V gene data show CDR1 as MNHEY and CDR2 as SMNVEV (reference sequence). The CDR3 consists of 13 residues.

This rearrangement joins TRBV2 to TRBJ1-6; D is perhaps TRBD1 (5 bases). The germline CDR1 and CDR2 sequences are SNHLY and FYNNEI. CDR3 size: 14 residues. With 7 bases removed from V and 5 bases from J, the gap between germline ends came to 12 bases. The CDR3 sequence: CASTRVLDNSPLHF. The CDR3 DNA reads TGTGCCAGCACCAGGGTGCTAGATAATTCACCCCTCCACTTT.